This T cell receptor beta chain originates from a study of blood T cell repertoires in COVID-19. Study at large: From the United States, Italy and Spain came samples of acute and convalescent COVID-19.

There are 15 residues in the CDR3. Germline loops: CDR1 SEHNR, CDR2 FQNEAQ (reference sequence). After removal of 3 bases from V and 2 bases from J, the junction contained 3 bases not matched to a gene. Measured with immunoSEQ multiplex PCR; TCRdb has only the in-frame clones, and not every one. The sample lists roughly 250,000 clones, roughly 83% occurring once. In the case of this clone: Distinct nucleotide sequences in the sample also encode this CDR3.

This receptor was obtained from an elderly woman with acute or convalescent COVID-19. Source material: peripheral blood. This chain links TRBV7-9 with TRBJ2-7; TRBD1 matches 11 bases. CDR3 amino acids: CASSLGGQGAYEQYF. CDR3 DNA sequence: TGTGCCAGCAGCTTGGGGGGACAGGGGGCCTACGAGCAGTACTTC.